One and the same sample provided the 3 T cell receptor beta chains below, sequenced in a study of T cell changes during pregnancy in multiple sclerosis. Measured with immunoSEQ multiplex PCR; TCRdb has only the in-frame clones, and not every one. The profile shows fewer than 60,000 clones, roughly 90% of them singletons. Here the sequenced sample was CD4+ T cells from peripheral blood mononuclear cells, taken after pregnancy. The receptors here all came from a female donor with multiple sclerosis, enrolled in a pregnancy study.

CDR3 sequence (DNA): TGCGCCAGCAGCTTCCGGGACACCCGAATCTCTGAAGCTTTCTTT. Its translation is CASSFRDTRISEAFF. J is TRBJ1-1 and V is TRBV5-1, with D perhaps matching TRBD1 (6 bases). This CDR3 is 15 amino acids long. From germline, CDR1 is SGHRS and CDR2 YFSETQ. V lost 2 bases and J 6 bases, leaving 17 bases between the germline ends. The variable domain in full, with the rest retrieved from reference TRBV5-1 and TRBJ1-1, is KAGVTQTPRYLIKTRGQQVTLSCSPISGHRSVSWYQQTPGQGLQFLFEYFSETQRNKGNFPGRFSGRQFSNSRSEMNVSTLELGDSALYLCASSFRDTRISEAFFGQGTRLTVV.

The table lists this clone with a count of one. The V and J genes are TRBV5-1 and TRBJ2-5; D gene ambiguous. Trimming took 1 base from V and 3 from J, leaving 4 bases between them. The CDR3 spans 12 residues. Germline CDR1 is SGHRS and CDR2 is YFSETQ. Written as DNA, the CDR3 is TGCGCCAGCAGCTTGCCCAAAGAGACCCAGTACTTC. Residues: CASSLPKETQYF.

The chain links TRBV5-1 to TRBJ2-3; tentatively, D is TRBD2 (6 bases). V lost 4 bases to trimming and J lost 4 bases, with 10 bases between them. Germline CDR1 reads SGHRS; CDR2 reads YFSETQ. The CDR3 consists of 13 residues. The CDR3 DNA is TGCGCCAGCAGCACGGGACTCCCAGATACGCAGTATTTT. Translated, it gives CASSTGLPDTQYF.